Below are 14 T cell receptor beta chains sequenced from a single sample in a study of T cell changes during pregnancy in multiple sclerosis. TCRdb keeps only in-frame clones here, not all; method: immunoSEQ multiplex PCR. The sample lists tens of thousands of clones, around nine tenths occurring once. Sequencing was performed on CD4+ T cells from peripheral blood mononuclear cells, taken in the second trimester of pregnancy. Every receptor here comes from a female donor in good health, enrolled as a control in a pregnancy study.

J is TRBJ1-2 and V is TRBV28; D is uncertain. Trimming left V 1 base short and J 8 bases short, with 14 bases between. The CDR3 covers 14 residues. In germline, CDR1 is MDHEN, CDR2 SYDVKM. The CDR3 bases are TGTGCCAGCAGTTTATTTCAAGTTGCGGGCGGCTACACCTTC. Translation: CASSLFQVAGGYTF.

The chain employs TRBV18 and TRBJ2-1, with 7 positions matching TRBD1. From germline, CDR1 is KGHSH and CDR2 LQKENI. Trimming removed 4 bases from V and 7 bases from J; junction bases left unmatched: 10. The CDR3 has 15 amino acids. DNA for the CDR3: TGTGCCAGCTCACACTTTGACAGGGACGGGAATGAGCAGTTCTTC. Protein product: CASSHFDRDGNEQFF. Full variable domain (outside the CDR3, taken from reference TRBV18 and TRBJ2-1): NAGVMQNPRHLVRRRGQEARLRCSPMKGHSHVYWYRQLPEEGLKFMVYLQKENIIDESGMPKERFSAEFPKEGPSILRIQQVVRGDSAAYFCASSHFDRDGNEQFFGPGTRLTVL.

This sequence joins TRBV7-2 and TRBJ1-3; weak D call: TRBD1 (6 bases). CDR3 size: 17 residues. The ends were cut back, 3 bases at V and 0 bases at J, with 15 bases in the middle. The germline gives CDR1 SGHTA, CDR2 FQGNSA. In DNA, the CDR3 is TGTGCCAGCAGCTTTGTCGGTCGGACAGACTCTGGAAACACCATATATTTT. It encodes CASSFVGRTDSGNTIYF.

V usage is TRBV28 and J usage is TRBJ1-2; 8 bases are shared with TRBD1. The CDR3 runs 14 residues. Germline-derived CDR1 and CDR2 are MDHEN and SYDVKM. J was trimmed by 4 bases and V by 5 bases; bases with no gene match: 6. CDR3 loop: CASSRTGITYGYTF. The CDR3 DNA sequence: TGTGCCAGCAGTAGGACAGGGATAACCTATGGCTACACCTTC.

The chain links TRBV18 to TRBJ1-6; TRBD1 matches 7 bases. V was clipped by 5 bases and J by 7 bases; unmatched bases: 5. The CDR3 spans 14 residues. CDR1 and CDR2 (germline): KGHSH, LQKENI. CDR3 nucleotide sequence: TGTGCCAGCTCAGGGACAGTGGGGAATTCACCCCTCCACTTT. Protein: CASSGTVGNSPLHF.

J is TRBJ2-1 and V is TRBV19; D remains unclear. The CDR3 contains 15 residues. V was shortened by 2 bases and J by 6 bases, with 14 bases between the two germline ends. Germline-derived CDR1 and CDR2 are LNHDA and SQIVND (reference sequence). CDR3 amino acids: CASSITITRANEQFF. The DNA of the CDR3 is TGTGCCAGTAGTATAACTATCACCAGAGCCAATGAGCAGTTCTTC.

The chain employs TRBV11-2 and TRBJ2-1; TRBD1 is a possible D gene (6 bases). CDR3 length: 15 residues. Germline CDR1 is SGHAT and CDR2 is FQNNGV. The V end lost 5 bases, the J end lost 6 bases, and 17 bases lay between the germline ends. CDR3 loop: CASSTVKGVRNEQFF. CDR3 DNA: TGTGCCAGCAGCACGGTCAAGGGGGTTCGCAATGAGCAGTTCTTC.

The V and J genes are TRBV7-2 and TRBJ2-1; D may be TRBD1 (6 bases). The CDR3 is 16 amino acids. Trimming stripped 10 bases from V and 0 bases from J, with 19 bases between. Germline loops: CDR1 SGHTA, CDR2 FQGNSA. The CDR3 sequence: CAIDLAKGVSYNEQFF. DNA for the CDR3: TGTGCCATCGACCTTGCGAAGGGGGTCTCCTACAATGAGCAGTTCTTC.

The V gene is TRBV4-3, the J gene TRBJ1-6; D remains ambiguous. CDR3 length: 15 amino acids. Germline V CDR1 and CDR2: LGHNA, YSLEER. Trimming removed 1 base from V and 5 bases from J, with 9 bases in between. The CDR3 is CASSQGGGNNSPLHF. The DNA for the CDR3 is TGCGCCAGCAGCCAAGGAGGCGGAAATAATTCACCCCTCCACTTT.

The gene calls are TRBV7-2 and TRBJ1-1, with 7 bases aligning to TRBD1. The germline V gene encodes CDR1 SGHTA and CDR2 FQGNSA. V shed 5 bases and J 7 bases; nucleotides not matched to a gene: 10. The CDR3 length is 14 residues. In DNA, the CDR3 is TGTGCCAGCAGCACCCGGACAGGATCACTTGAAGCTTTCTTT. This gives the protein CASSTRTGSLEAFF. Based on the CDR3 plus reference TRBV7-2 and TRBJ1-1, the full variable domain is GAGVSQSPSNKVTEKGKDVELRCDPISGHTALYWYRQSLGQGLEFLIYFQGNSAPDKSGLPSDRFSAERTGGSVSTLTIQRTQQEDSAVYLCASSTRTGSLEAFFGQGTRLTVV.

The J gene is TRBJ1-5, the V gene TRBV4-1; possibly TRBD1 for D (5 bases). V was shortened by 2 bases and J by 0 bases, with 14 bases between the two germline ends. The CDR3 loop spans 17 amino acids. CDR1 is MGHRA, CDR2 YSYEKL, per germline. In DNA form, the CDR3 reads TGCGCCAGCAGCCAATCCGAAGGGGATCTTAGCAATCAGCCCCAGCATTTT. It specifies CASSQSEGDLSNQPQHF.

This rearrangement joins TRBV21-1 to TRBJ2-3; the table's D call TRBD2 went unverified against the DNA. TRBV21-1 is termed a pseudogene. This CDR3 is built from 20 residues. CDR3 amino acids: CASSKAGLAGGPFWLDTQYF. Here the CDR3 DNA reads TGTGCCAGCAGCAAAGCTGGACTAGCGGGGGGGCCATTTTGGCTAGATACGCAGTATTTT.

This clone was picked up a small number of times. The genes are TRBV19 and TRBJ1-3; D gene ambiguous. With 7 bases removed from V and 0 bases from J, the gap between germline ends came to 10 bases. Per germline, CDR1 LNHDA and CDR2 SQIVND (reference sequence). CDR3 length: 14 residues. For the CDR3, the DNA is TGTGCCAGTACCTCACAGAGCTCTGGAAACACCATATATTTT. The encoded protein is CASTSQSSGNTIYF.

V is TRBV28 and J is TRBJ1-4, with TRBD1 as a possible D gene (5 bases). This CDR3 comprises 16 residues. V was cut by 5 bases and J by 3 bases, with 16 bases left in between. Per germline, CDR1 MDHEN and CDR2 SYDVKM. In DNA, the CDR3 is TGTGCCAGCAGTCCCCGACTTACCAGGGCTAATGAAAAACTGTTTTTT. Translating it yields CASSPRLTRANEKLFF.